Sequencing of this T cell receptor (beta chain) was carried out in a study of identical twins. In TCRdb, the 5' RACE reads were re-called with MiXCR into one record per CDR3 protein. The profile shows hundreds of thousands of distinct CDR3 sequences, around 8.3% of them singletons. This CDR3 is built from 16 residues. Germline loops: CDR1 SGHRS, CDR2 YFSETQ. V dropped 4 bases and J dropped 1; count of bases not matched to a gene: 5. Study-level points and caveats: For out-of-frame alpha sequences shared by twins, low generation probability was in excess.

This clonotype was found a few times. Its antigen is unknown. These records were also assigned to another study, of yellow fever vaccine responses in identical twins.

The source material was PBMCs. The TCR sequence derives from a woman under 30 in good health. This chain links TRBV5-1 with TRBJ2-5, with 12 bases aligning to TRBD2. CDR3 in amino acids: CASSGGTSGPQETQYF. CDR3 coding DNA: TGCGCCAGCAGCGGAGGGACTAGCGGGCCCCAAGAGACCCAGTACTTC.